A selection of T cell receptor beta chains follows, all from one sample in a study of blood T cell repertoires in COVID-19. Clones were sequenced by immunoSEQ multiplex PCR, and TCRdb holds only the in-frame ones, with some missing. The table has approximately 300,000 clones, 87% seen once. The specimen sequenced was PBMCs or T cells enriched from blood (not recorded which). The receptors were sampled from a woman younger than 45 who had recovered from COVID-19. CDR3s include the opening cysteine and the closing phenylalanine or tryptophan. The D gene is left open where the match is weak.

>TRBJ1-4|TRBV19|TRBD1
CASSPWDRGRSNEKLFF
>TRBJ2-2|TRBV7-8|-
CASSLAKGDQELFF
>TRBJ2-7|TRBV4-1|TRBD1
CASSPNEWGQTYEQYF
>TRBJ2-7|TRBV4-1|TRBD2
CASSQTPSGGPYEQYF
>TRBJ2-7|TRBV3-1/TRBV3-2|TRBD1
CASSQVGDRAYEQYF
>TRBJ2-7|TRBV4-3|TRBD2
CASSLHIAGAYEQYF
>TRBJ2-3|TRBV7-2|-
CASSLGSVDTQYF
>TRBJ1-6|TRBV4-3|TRBD1
CASSQEGGRGNSPLHF
>TRBJ2-7|TRBV2|-
CASNDNHEQYF
>TRBJ2-2|TRBV5-5|TRBD1
CASSLEEGQAFNTGELFF
>TRBJ2-1|TRBV6-1|-
CASSEASRGQFF
>TRBJ1-4|TRBV2|-
CASSEGREKLFF
>TRBJ1-1|TRBV5-1|TRBD1
CASSSNPATGMNTEAFF
>TRBJ1-1|TRBV12-3/TRBV12-4|-
CASSLGVNTEAFF
>TRBJ2-1|TRBV11-2|TRBD2
CASSLGGASYNEQFF
>TRBJ2-7|TRBV11-2|-
CASSSTGTGYEQYF
>TRBJ2-3|TRBV6-5|TRBD2
CASSYGGGGTDTQYF
>TRBJ1-2|TRBV29-1|TRBD1
CSVDDRDNYGYTF